This T cell receptor beta chain was recovered during a study of Tregs in tolerant kidney transplant recipients. Overall study: Recipients received nonmyeloablative bone marrow transplants from related graft donors, with transient mixed chimerism.

The V and J ends lost 3 bases and 2 bases, in that order; junction bases with no gene match: 19. Germline V gene sequence: CDR1 LGHNA, CDR2 YSLEER. This CDR3 spans 21 amino acids. Unstimulated Tregs (CD4+CD25+CD127-) and CD4+CD25- non-Tregs were sorted from PBMCs. TCRdb's table, derived via immunoSEQ multiplex PCR, lists solely in-frame clones and lacks some. Among approximately 93,000 clones listed, 80% to 95% were seen once. Sequencing used CD4+ T cells from blood, obtained before the transplant. The chain couples TRBV4-3 to TRBJ2-3, with 11 positions matching TRBD2. The sequence came from a human donor who received a combined kidney and bone marrow transplant. CDR3 loop: CASSQGRTHYLAGGYTDTQYF. CDR3 in DNA: TGCGCCAGCAGCCAGGGTAGAACCCACTACCTAGCGGGAGGCTACACAGATACGCAGTATTTT.